These 4 T cell receptor beta chains share one sample of origin, sequenced in a study of control samples from healthy donors and cancer patients. Some clones are missing from TCRdb's copy, which holds only in-frame ones; the method was immunoSEQ multiplex PCR. This sample has approximately 170,000 clones; just over 85% occur once, and the top ten carry nearly 5%. The sample consisted of blood. The receptors were sampled from a woman younger than 45 in good health.

The chain combines TRBV5-1 with TRBJ1-2, with 10 bases identical to TRBD1. V lost 2 bases to trimming and J lost 6 bases; unmatched junction nucleotides: 7. In germline, CDR1 is SGHRS, CDR2 YFSETQ. The CDR3 spans 15 residues. For the CDR3, the DNA is TGCGCCAGCAGCTTCAGACAGGGGGCAGGAGATGGCTACACCTTC. Its translation: CASSFRQGAGDGYTF.

This chain uses TRBV5-1 with TRBJ2-5; possibly TRBD2 for D (5 bases). Germline V CDR1 and CDR2: SGHRS, YFSETQ. V lost 4 bases to trimming and J lost 4 bases, with 14 bases between them. The CDR3 runs 14 residues. The CDR3 nucleotides are TGCGCCAGCAGCCACGGGTCGGGGAGAGAGACCCAGTACTTC. Translating gives CASSHGSGRETQYF.

This chain joins TRBV18 and TRBJ1-6, with D maybe TRBD1 (6 bases). In germline, CDR1 is KGHSH, CDR2 LQKENI. The CDR3 consists of 14 residues. The V gene lost 4 bases and the J gene lost 8 bases, with 12 bases spanning the gap. This CDR3 reads CASSLRGDDSPLHF. The CDR3 DNA reads as TGTGCCAGCTCACTCAGGGGCGATGATTCACCCCTCCACTTT. Combining the CDR3 with reference TRBV18 and TRBJ1-6 gives the whole variable domain NAGVMQNPRHLVRRRGQEARLRCSPMKGHSHVYWYRQLPEEGLKFMVYLQKENIIDESGMPKERFSAEFPKEGPSILRIQQVVRGDSAAYFCASSLRGDDSPLHFGNGTRLTVT.

The chain is built from TRBV29-1 and TRBJ2-7, with 8 bases aligning to TRBD2. The CDR3 length is 15 residues. Germline V gene lookup returns CDR1 SQVTM and CDR2 ANQGSEA. The junction had 20 bases not matched to a gene; V was cut back by 7 bases and J by 9 bases. CDR3 DNA: TGCAGCGCCGGCGGTTCTGCGGGAGGCCGGAGGGGGCAGTACTTC. It translates to CSAGGSAGGRRGQYF.